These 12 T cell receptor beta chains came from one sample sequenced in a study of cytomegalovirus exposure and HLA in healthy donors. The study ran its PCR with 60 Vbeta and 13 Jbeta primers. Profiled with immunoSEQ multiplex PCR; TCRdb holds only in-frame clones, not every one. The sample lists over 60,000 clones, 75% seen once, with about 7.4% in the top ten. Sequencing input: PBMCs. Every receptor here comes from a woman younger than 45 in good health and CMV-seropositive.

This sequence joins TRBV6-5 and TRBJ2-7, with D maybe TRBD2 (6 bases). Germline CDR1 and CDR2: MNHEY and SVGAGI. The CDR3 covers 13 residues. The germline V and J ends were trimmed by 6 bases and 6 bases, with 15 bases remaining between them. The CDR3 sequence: CASRPRGGTEQYF. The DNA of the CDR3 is TGTGCCAGCAGACCCCGCGGAGGGACCGAGCAGTACTTC.

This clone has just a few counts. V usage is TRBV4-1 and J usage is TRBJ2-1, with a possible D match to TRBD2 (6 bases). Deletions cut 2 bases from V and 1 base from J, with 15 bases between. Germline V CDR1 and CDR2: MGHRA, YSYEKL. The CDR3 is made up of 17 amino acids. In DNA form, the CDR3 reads TGCGCCAGCAGCCAACCCCGACTAGTTCGTTCCTACAATGAGCAGTTCTTC. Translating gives CASSQPRLVRSYNEQFF.

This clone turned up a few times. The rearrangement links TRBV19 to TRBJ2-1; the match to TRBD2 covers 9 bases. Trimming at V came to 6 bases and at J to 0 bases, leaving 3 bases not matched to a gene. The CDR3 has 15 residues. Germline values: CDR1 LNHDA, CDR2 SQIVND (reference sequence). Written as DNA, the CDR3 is TGTGCCAGTAGCCAGACTAGCGGCTCCTACAATGAGCAGTTCTTC. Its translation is CASSQTSGSYNEQFF. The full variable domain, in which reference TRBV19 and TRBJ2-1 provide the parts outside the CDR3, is DGGITQSPKYLFRKEGQNVTLSCEQNLNHDAMYWYRQDPGQGLRLIYYSQIVNDFQKGDIAEGYSVSREKKESFPLTVTSAQKNPTAFYLCASSQTSGSYNEQFFGPGTRLTVL.

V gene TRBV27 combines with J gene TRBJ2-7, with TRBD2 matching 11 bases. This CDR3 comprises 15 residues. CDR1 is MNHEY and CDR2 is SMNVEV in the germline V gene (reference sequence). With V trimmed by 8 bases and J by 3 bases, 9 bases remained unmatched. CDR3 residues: CASGVLAGEGYEQYF. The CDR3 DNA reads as TGTGCCAGCGGGGTACTAGCGGGAGAAGGCTACGAGCAGTACTTC.

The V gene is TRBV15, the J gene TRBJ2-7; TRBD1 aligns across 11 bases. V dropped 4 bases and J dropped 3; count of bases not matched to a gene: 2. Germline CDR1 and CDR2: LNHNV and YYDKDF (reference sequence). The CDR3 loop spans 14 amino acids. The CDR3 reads CATSKGTGGYEQYF. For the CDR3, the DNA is TGTGCCACCAGCAAAGGGACAGGGGGCTACGAGCAGTACTTC.

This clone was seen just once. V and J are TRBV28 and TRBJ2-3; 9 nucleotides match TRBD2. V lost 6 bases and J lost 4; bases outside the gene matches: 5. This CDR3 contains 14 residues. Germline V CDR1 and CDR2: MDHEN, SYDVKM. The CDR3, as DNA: TGTGCCAGCAGATTTAGCGGGAGATCAGATACGCAGTATTTT. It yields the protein CASRFSGRSDTQYF.

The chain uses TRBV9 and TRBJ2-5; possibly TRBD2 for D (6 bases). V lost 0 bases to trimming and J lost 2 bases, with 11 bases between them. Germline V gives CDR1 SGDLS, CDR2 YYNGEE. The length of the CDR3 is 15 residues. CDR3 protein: CASSVVGSGQETQYF. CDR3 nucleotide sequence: TGTGCCAGCAGCGTAGTTGGTAGCGGACAAGAGACCCAGTACTTC.

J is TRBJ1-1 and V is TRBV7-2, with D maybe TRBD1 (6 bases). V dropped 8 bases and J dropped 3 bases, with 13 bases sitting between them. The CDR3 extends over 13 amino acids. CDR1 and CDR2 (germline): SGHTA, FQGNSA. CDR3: CASHPGVYTEAFF. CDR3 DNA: TGTGCCAGCCACCCAGGGGTTTACACTGAAGCTTTCTTT.

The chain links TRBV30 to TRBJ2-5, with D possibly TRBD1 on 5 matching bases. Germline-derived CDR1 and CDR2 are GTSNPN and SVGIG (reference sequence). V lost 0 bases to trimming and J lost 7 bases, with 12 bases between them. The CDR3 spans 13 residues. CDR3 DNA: TGTGCCTGGAGTGTAATGGGGCTGGGGACCCAGTACTTC. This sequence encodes CAWSVMGLGTQYF.

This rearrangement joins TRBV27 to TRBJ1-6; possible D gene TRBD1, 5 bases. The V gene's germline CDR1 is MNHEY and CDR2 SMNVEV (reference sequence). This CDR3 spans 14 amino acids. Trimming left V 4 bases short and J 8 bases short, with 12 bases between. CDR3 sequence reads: CASSYDSAYSPLHF. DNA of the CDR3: TGTGCCAGCAGTTACGACAGCGCGTATTCACCCCTCCACTTT.

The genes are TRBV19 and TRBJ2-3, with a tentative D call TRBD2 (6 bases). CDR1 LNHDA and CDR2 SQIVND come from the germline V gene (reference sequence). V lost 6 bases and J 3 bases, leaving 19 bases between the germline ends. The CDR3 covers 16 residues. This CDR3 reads CASRYMPSVITDTQYF. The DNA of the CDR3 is TGTGCCAGTAGATATATGCCTAGCGTCATAACAGATACGCAGTATTTT. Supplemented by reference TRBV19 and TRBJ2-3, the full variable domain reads DGGITQSPKYLFRKEGQNVTLSCEQNLNHDAMYWYRQDPGQGLRLIYYSQIVNDFQKGDIAEGYSVSREKKESFPLTVTSAQKNPTAFYLCASRYMPSVITDTQYFGPGTRLTVL.

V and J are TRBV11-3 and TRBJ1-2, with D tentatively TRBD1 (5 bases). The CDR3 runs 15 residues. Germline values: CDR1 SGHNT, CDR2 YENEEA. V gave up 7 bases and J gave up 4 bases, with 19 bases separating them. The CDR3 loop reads CASIPDGQFCYGYTF. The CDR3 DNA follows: TGTGCCAGCATACCCGACGGACAATTCTGCTATGGCTACACCTTC.